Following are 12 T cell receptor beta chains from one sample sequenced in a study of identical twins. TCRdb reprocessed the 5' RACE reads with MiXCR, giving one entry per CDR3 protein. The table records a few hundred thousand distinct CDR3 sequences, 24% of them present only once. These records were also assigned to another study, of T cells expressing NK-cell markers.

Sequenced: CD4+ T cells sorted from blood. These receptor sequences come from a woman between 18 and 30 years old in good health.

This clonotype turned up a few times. CDR3 amino acids: CASSKVDREQYF. CDR3 nucleotide sequence: TGTGCCAGCAGCAAAGTAGACCGCGAGCAGTACTTC. This sequence joins TRBV11-1 and TRBJ2-7, with D unclear. V was clipped by 5 bases and J by 6 bases, with 11 bases between them. Germline CDR1 reads SGHAT; CDR2 reads FQDESV (reference sequence). The CDR3 length is 12 residues.

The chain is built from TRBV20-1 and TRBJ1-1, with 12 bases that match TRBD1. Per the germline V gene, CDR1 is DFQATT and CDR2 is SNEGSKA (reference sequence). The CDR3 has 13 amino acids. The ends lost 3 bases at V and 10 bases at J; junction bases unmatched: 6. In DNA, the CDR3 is TGCAGTGCTAGTCGGGGACAGGGGGCTCTAGCTTTCTTT. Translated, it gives CSASRGQGALAFF.

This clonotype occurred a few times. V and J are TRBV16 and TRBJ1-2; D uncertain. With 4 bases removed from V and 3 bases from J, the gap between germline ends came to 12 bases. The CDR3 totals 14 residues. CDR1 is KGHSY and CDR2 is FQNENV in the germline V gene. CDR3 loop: CASSPEGGYYGYTF. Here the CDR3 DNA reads TGTGCCAGCAGCCCGGAGGGCGGGTACTATGGCTACACCTTC. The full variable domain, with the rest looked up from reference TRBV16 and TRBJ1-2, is GEEVAQTPKHLVRGEGQKAKLYCAPIKGHSYVFWYQQVLKNEFKFLISFQNENVFDETGMPKERFSAKCLPNSPCSLEIQATKLEDSAVYFCASSPEGGYYGYTFGSGTRLTVV.

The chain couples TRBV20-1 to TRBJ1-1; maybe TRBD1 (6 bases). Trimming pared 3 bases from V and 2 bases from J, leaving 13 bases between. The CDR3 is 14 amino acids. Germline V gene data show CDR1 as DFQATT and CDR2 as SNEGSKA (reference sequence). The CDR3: CSASGGGVNTEAFF. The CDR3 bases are TGCAGTGCTAGTGGAGGGGGAGTAAACACTGAAGCTTTCTTT.

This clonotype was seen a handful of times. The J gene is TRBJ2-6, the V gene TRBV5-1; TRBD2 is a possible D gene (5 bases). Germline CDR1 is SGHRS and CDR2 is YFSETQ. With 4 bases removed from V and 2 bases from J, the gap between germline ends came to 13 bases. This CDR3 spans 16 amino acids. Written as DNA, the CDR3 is TGCGCCAGCAGCCTCACTAACGGGGCTGGGGCCAACGTCCTGACTTTC. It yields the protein CASSLTNGAGANVLTF.

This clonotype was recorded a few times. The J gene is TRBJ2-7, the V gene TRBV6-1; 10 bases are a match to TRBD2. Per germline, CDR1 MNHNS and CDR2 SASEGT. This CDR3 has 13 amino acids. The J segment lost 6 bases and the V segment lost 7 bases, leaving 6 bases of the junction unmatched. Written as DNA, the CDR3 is TGTGCCAGCAATAGCGGGAGGTTCAGCGAGCAGTACTTC. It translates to CASNSGRFSEQYF.

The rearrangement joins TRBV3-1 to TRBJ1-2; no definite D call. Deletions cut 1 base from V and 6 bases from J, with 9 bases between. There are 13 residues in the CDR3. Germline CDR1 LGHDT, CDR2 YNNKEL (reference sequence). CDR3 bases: TGTGCCAGCAGCCAAGGGAGAACGGATGGCTACACCTTC. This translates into CASSQGRTDGYTF.

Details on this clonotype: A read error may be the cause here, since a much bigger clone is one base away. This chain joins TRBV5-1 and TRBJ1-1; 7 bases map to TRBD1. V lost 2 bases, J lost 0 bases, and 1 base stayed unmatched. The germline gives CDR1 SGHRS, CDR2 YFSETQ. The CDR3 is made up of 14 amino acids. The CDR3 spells CASSFTGVNTEAFF. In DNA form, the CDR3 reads TGCGCCAGCAGCTTTACAGGGGTGAACACTGAAGCTTTCTTT. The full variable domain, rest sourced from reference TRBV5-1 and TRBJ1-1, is KAGVTQTPRYLIKTRGQQVTLSCSPISGHRSVSWYQQTPGQGLQFLFEYFSETQRNKGNFPGRFSGRQFSNSRSEMNVSTLELGDSALYLCASSFTGVNTEAFFGQGTRLTVV.

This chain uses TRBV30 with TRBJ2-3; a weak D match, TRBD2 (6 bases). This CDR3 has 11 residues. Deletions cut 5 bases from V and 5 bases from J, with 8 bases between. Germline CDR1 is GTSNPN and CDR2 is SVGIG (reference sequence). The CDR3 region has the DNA TGTGCCTGGTCCGGGGGAGATACGCAGTATTTT. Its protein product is CAWSGGDTQYF.

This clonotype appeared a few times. CDR3 region: CSALGLAGGPGETQYF. CDR3 bases: TGCAGTGCGCTGGGACTAGCGGGAGGGCCGGGAGAGACCCAGTACTTC. The chain uses TRBV20-1 and TRBJ2-5; 16 bases are a match to TRBD2. The CDR3 loop spans 16 amino acids. Germline V CDR1 and CDR2: DFQATT, SNEGSKA (reference sequence). Germline trimming cut 6 bases from V and 4 bases from J; bases unmatched to any gene: 8.

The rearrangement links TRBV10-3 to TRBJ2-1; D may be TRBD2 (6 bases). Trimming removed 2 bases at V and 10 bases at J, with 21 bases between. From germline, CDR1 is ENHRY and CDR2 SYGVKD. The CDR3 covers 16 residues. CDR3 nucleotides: TGTGCCATCAGTGAGCGGCGCTCGGAGCGGGTGAGAGAGCAGTTCTTC. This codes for CAISERRSERVREQFF.

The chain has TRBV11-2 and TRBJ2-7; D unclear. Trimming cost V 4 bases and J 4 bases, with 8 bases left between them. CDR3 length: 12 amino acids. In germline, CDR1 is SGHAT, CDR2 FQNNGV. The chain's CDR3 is CASSSSLYEQYF. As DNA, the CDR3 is TGTGCCAGCAGCTCCTCCTTGTACGAGCAGTACTTC. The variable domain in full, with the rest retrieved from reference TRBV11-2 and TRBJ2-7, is EAGVAQSPRYKIIEKRQSVAFWCNPISGHATLYWYQQILGQGPKLLIQFQNNGVVDDSQLPKDRFSAERLKGVDSTLKIQPAKLEDSAVYLCASSSSLYEQYFGPGTRLTVT.